This TCR beta chain is from a study of CXCR3-negative and CXCR3-positive naive CD8 T cells. Researchers prepared the TRB cDNA libraries using 5' RACE with UMI labels. Following a re-call of the 5' RACE reads, TCRdb has one entry per CDR3 protein and lacks DNA. This repertoire includes about 62,000 distinct CDR3 sequences. Naivety in CD8+ T cells corresponded to a CD45RO-CCR7+CD27+CD95- phenotype. The CDR3 totals 12 residues. The receptor comes from a human donor in good health. Some clones in this sample may be carry-over from other donors' samples. Source material: naive CXCR3- CD8+ T cells from blood. Documented subset: CD45RO-CCR7+CD27+CD95- naive CD8+ T cells lacking CXCR3 (TNR3-). The chain uses TRBV12-3 or TRBV12-4 and TRBJ2-7; TCRdb reports TRBD1, a call that lacks DNA to check it against. The CDR3 protein is CASSPPHYEQYF.